The 17 T cell receptor beta chains in this list originate from one sample, sequenced in a study of blood T cell repertoires in COVID-19. The assay was immunoSEQ multiplex PCR, and TCRdb's table has in-frame clones only and misses some. This table holds around 70,000 clones, almost 85% found once. Source material: peripheral blood. These receptors were obtained from a man in his 70s with acute or convalescent COVID-19.

The chain recombines TRBV19 with TRBJ2-2; 8 positions match TRBD1. The CDR3 is 15 residues long. V shed 6 bases, J shed 4 bases, and the junction held 7 bases outside the gene matches. Germline values: CDR1 LNHDA, CDR2 SQIVND (reference sequence). As DNA, the CDR3 is TGTGCCAGTAGACCGCAGGGGGCGGCCACCGGGGAGCTGTTTTTT. This encodes CASRPQGAATGELFF.

V usage is TRBV18 and J usage is TRBJ2-7; maybe TRBD1 (7 bases). The CDR3 is made up of 15 amino acids. The ends were cut back, 5 bases at V and 0 bases at J, with 14 bases in the middle. CDR1 and CDR2 (germline): KGHSH, LQKENI. DNA of the CDR3: TGTGCCAGCTCAGACCGACAGGGACTCTCCTACGAGCAGTACTTC. Translating it yields CASSDRQGLSYEQYF.

This chain joins TRBV23-1 and TRBJ2-7; weak D call: TRBD2 (6 bases). TRBV23-1 counts as an open reading frame of uncertain function. This CDR3 is built from 15 residues. V lost 0 bases and J lost 5, with 14 bases in between. The CDR3 sequence is CASSQSRRGGDEQYF. The CDR3 DNA sequence: TGCGCCAGCAGTCAATCGAGGCGGGGAGGTGACGAGCAGTACTTC.

This clone showed up just a few times. The chain combines TRBV19 with TRBJ1-3; no clear D. The germline V gene has CDR1 LNHDA and CDR2 SQIVND (reference sequence). This CDR3 spans 17 amino acids. Trimming cost V 5 bases and J 0 bases, with 17 bases left between them. CDR3 nucleotides: TGTGCCAGTAGTCACCGTTCGGACTCCCCCTCTGGAAACACCATATATTTT. This codes for CASSHRSDSPSGNTIYF.

Written as DNA, the CDR3 is TGCAGCGTAAATACAGGGAACGGAAACACCATATATTTT. This codes for CSVNTGNGNTIYF. This chain links TRBV29-1 with TRBJ1-3, with D perhaps TRBD1 (6 bases). With 6 bases removed from V and 4 bases from J, the gap between germline ends came to 13 bases. This CDR3 region has 13 residues. Germline V gene sequence: CDR1 SQVTM, CDR2 ANQGSEA.

The chain is built from TRBV7-9 and TRBJ1-1; the D is unclear. There are 12 residues in the CDR3. Deletions cut 3 bases from V and 3 bases from J, with 5 bases between. Germline V gene sequence: CDR1 SEHNR, CDR2 FQNEAQ (reference sequence). The CDR3 loop is CASSFGDTEAFF. The CDR3 DNA reads TGTGCCAGCAGCTTCGGGGACACTGAAGCTTTCTTT.

The chain recombines TRBV3-1 (or the pseudogene TRBV3-2) with TRBJ2-1; 11 nucleotides align to TRBD2. V shed 1 base and J 9 bases; nucleotides not matched to a gene: 2. The CDR3 runs 14 residues. Germline V gives CDR1 LGHDT, CDR2 YNNKEL (reference sequence). The CDR3 sequence: CASSQGTSGSEQFF. Written as DNA, the CDR3 is TGTGCCAGCAGCCAAGGAACTAGCGGGAGTGAGCAGTTCTTC.

V is TRBV27 and J is TRBJ2-7; D might be TRBD2 (6 bases). CDR3 size: 13 residues. The ends were cut back, 8 bases at V and 4 bases at J, with 15 bases in the middle. Germline CDR1 reads MNHEY; CDR2 reads SMNVEV (reference sequence). The CDR3 coding sequence is TGTGCCAGCCGGGGGTGGGACTTTTACGAGCAGTACTTC. Its protein is CASRGWDFYEQYF.

The genes are TRBV27 and TRBJ2-3, with 8 nucleotides matching TRBD2. From germline, CDR1 is MNHEY and CDR2 SMNVEV (reference sequence). This CDR3 spans 17 amino acids. V lost 5 bases and J lost 1; bases outside the gene matches: 11. The CDR3 nucleotides are TGTGCCAGCAGTGCGCCGGGACTAGGGGAGGGCACAGATACGCAGTATTTT. This translates into CASSAPGLGEGTDTQYF.

This clone has a single count. The genes are TRBV11-2 and TRBJ1-1, with D possibly matching TRBD1 (5 bases). The CDR3 has 15 amino acids. The germline V gene has CDR1 SGHAT and CDR2 FQNNGV. Trimming removed 5 bases from V and 0 bases from J, with 13 bases in between. The CDR3 protein is CASSPGGGMNTEAFF. CDR3 DNA sequence: TGTGCCAGCAGCCCTGGGGGGGGGATGAACACTGAAGCTTTCTTT.

The V gene is TRBV16, the J gene TRBJ1-1; D uncertain. Looked up from germline, CDR1 is KGHSY and CDR2 is FQNENV. Trimming removed 0 bases from V and 11 bases from J, with 13 bases in between. The CDR3 extends over 13 amino acids. CDR3 in amino acids: CASSQSKITGAFF. DNA for the CDR3: TGTGCCAGCAGCCAATCAAAAATAACGGGGGCTTTCTTT. Full variable domain (missing parts from reference TRBV16 and TRBJ1-1): GEEVAQTPKHLVRGEGQKAKLYCAPIKGHSYVFWYQQVLKNEFKFLISFQNENVFDETGMPKERFSAKCLPNSPCSLEIQATKLEDSAVYFCASSQSKITGAFFGQGTRLTVV.

This chain links TRBV6-6 with TRBJ1-5, with D maybe TRBD1 (6 bases). Trimming pared 5 bases from V and 3 bases from J, leaving 23 bases between. CDR1 MNHNY and CDR2 SVGAGI come from the germline V gene (reference sequence). There are 18 residues in the CDR3. CDR3 in amino acids: CASSLQGRGAFDNQPQHF. CDR3 bases: TGTGCCAGCAGTCTACAGGGACGTGGGGCTTTTGACAATCAGCCCCAGCATTTT.

V is TRBV3-1 (or the pseudogene TRBV3-2) and J is TRBJ2-7, with 8 bases that match TRBD2. The CDR3 is 15 amino acids. CDR1 LGHDT and CDR2 YNNKEL come from the germline V gene (reference sequence). Trimming took 0 bases from V and 2 from J; bases not matched to a gene: 3. The CDR3: CASSQEPAGAYEQYF. For the CDR3, the DNA is TGTGCCAGCAGCCAAGAACCAGCGGGGGCCTACGAGCAGTACTTC.

This clone showed up just a few times. This chain uses TRBV2 with TRBJ2-1; D gene uncertain. V lost 5 bases to trimming and J lost 4 bases, with 3 bases between them. The CDR3 has 11 residues. Germline CDR1 reads SNHLY; CDR2 reads FYNNEI. CDR3 bases: TGTGCCAGCAGTCGGTACAATGAGCAGTTCTTC. As protein: CASSRYNEQFF.

V is TRBV6-5 and J is TRBJ2-7; the match to TRBD1 covers 9 bases. The CDR3 has 15 amino acids. Trimming removed 2 bases from V and 2 bases from J; junction bases left unmatched: 4. Germline V gene sequence: CDR1 MNHEY, CDR2 SVGAGI. CDR3 nucleotide sequence: TGTGCCAGCAGTTACCCGGGACAGGGAACCTACGAGCAGTACTTC. Its protein product is CASSYPGQGTYEQYF.

This chain links TRBV27 with TRBJ2-7, with D possibly being TRBD1 (5 bases). The CDR3 consists of 11 residues. Trimming cost V 2 bases and J 7 bases, with 6 bases left between them. Per the germline V gene, CDR1 is MNHEY and CDR2 is SMNVEV (reference sequence). The DNA of the CDR3 is TGTGCCAGCAGTTTAAAGGGGGAGCAGTACTTC. Residues: CASSLKGEQYF.

V is TRBV27 and J is TRBJ1-2; 11 positions match TRBD1. V lost 8 bases, J lost 8 bases, and 13 bases stayed unmatched. Germline V gene sequence: CDR1 MNHEY, CDR2 SMNVEV (reference sequence). The CDR3 has 15 residues. DNA for the CDR3: TGTGCCAGCGGATCTCCAAGGACAGGGGGCCGAGGCTACACCTTC. Its protein is CASGSPRTGGRGYTF.